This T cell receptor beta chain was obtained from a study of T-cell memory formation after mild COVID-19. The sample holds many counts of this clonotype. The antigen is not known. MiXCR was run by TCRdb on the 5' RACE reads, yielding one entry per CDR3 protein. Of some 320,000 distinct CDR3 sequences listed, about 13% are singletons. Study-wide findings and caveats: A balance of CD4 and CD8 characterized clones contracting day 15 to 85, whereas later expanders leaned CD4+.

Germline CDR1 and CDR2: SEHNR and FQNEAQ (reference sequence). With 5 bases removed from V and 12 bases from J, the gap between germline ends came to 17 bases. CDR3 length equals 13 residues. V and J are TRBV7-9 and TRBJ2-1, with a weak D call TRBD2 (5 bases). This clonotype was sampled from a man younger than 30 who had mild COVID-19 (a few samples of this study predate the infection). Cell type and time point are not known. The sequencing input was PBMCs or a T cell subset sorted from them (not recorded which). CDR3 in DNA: TGTGCCAGCAGCCCATGGACGGCCGAGGGGCAGTTCTTC. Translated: CASSPWTAEGQFF.